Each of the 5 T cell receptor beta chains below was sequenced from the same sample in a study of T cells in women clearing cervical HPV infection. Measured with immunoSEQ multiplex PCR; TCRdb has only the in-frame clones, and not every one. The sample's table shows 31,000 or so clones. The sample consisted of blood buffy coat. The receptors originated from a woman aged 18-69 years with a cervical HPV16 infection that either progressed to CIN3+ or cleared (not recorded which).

CDR3 amino acids: CASSFRGTDKETQYF. Partial CDR3 DNA: TGCGCCAGCAGCTTCAGGGGGACAGATAAAGAGACC. The chain combines TRBV4-1 with TRBJ2-5, with 7 positions matching TRBD1. The read is 3 residues too short to cover the CDR3 end, so that end is filled in from the germline J gene. Germline CDR1 and CDR2: MGHRA and YSYEKL. This CDR3 has 15 amino acids. V gave up 5 bases and J gave up 3 bases; unmatched junction bases: 9.

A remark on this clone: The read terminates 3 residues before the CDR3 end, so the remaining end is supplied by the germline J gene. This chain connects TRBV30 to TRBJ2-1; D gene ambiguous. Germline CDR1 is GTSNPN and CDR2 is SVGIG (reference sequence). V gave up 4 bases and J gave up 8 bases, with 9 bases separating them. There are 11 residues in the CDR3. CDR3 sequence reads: CAWTVFDEQFF. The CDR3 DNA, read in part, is TGTGCCTGGACAGTGTTCGATGAG.

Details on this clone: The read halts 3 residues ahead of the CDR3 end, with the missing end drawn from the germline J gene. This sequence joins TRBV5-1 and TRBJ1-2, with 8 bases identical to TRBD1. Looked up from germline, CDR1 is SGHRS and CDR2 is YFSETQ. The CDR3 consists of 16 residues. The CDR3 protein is CASSFYRGQGATGYTF. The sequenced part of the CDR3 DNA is TGCGCCAGCAGCTTCTACAGAGGGCAGGGGGCGACGGGC.

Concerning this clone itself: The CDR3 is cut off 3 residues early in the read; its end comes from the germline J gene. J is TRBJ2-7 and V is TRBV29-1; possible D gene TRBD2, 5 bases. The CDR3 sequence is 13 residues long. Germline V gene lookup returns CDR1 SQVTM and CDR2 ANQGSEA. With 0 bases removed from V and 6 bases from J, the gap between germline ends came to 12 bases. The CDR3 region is CSVEDGSLAEQYF. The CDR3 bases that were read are TGCAGCGTTGAAGATGGTTCCCTAGCCGAG.

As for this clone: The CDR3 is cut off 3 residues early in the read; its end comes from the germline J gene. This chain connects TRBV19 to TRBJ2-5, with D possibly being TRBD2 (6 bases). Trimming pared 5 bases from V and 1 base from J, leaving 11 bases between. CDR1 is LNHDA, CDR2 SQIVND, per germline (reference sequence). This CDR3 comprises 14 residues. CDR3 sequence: CASSLAGFQETQYF. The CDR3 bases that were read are TGTGCCAGTAGTCTCGCGGGATTCCAAGAGACC.